Each of the 22 T cell receptor beta chains below was sequenced from the same sample in a study of T cell responses to AZD1222 COVID-19 vaccine. The table came from immunoSEQ multiplex PCR; TCRdb's copy has only in-frame clones and leaves some out. The sample holds 77,000 or so clones, 87% seen once. The input for sequencing was peripheral blood, taken 28 days after the second AZD1222 dose. The receptors were gathered from an adult who received the AZD1222 COVID-19 vaccine.

V gene TRBV30 combines with J gene TRBJ2-7; D not resolved. Germline lookup yields CDR1 GTSNPN and CDR2 SVGIG (reference sequence). There are 11 residues in the CDR3. V lost 0 bases, J lost 6 bases, and 6 bases lay in between. The CDR3 reads CAWSVEFEQYF. CDR3 nucleotides: TGTGCCTGGAGTGTCGAATTCGAGCAGTACTTC.

There are a few counts of this clone. J is TRBJ1-4 and V is TRBV30, with TRBD1 identical over 7 bases. This CDR3 spans 13 amino acids. Germline CDR1 is GTSNPN and CDR2 is SVGIG (reference sequence). Trimming at V came to 4 bases and at J to 1 base, leaving 0 bases not matched to a gene. CDR3 sequence reads: CAWNRGTNEKLFF. The CDR3 coding sequence is TGTGCCTGGAACAGGGGAACTAATGAAAAACTGTTTTTT. Supplemented by reference TRBV30 and TRBJ1-4, the full variable domain reads SQTIHQWPATLVQPVGSPLSLECTVEGTSNPNLYWYRQAAGRGLQLLFYSVGIGQISSEVPQNLSASRPQDRQFILSSKKLLLSDSGFYLCAWNRGTNEKLFFGSGTQLSVL.

This clone showed up just once. V is TRBV27 and J is TRBJ1-6; D uncertain. The CDR3 has 15 amino acids. V shed 3 bases and J shed 5 bases, with 11 bases lying between them. Germline lookup yields CDR1 MNHEY and CDR2 SMNVEV (reference sequence). CDR3 protein: CASSFESADNSPLHF. The DNA for the CDR3 is TGTGCCAGCAGTTTCGAGTCAGCGGATAATTCACCCCTCCACTTT.

The rearrangement links TRBV7-3 to TRBJ2-6; D remains ambiguous. The CDR3 length is 16 residues. V was clipped by 2 bases and J by 4 bases, with 12 bases between them. Germline lookup yields CDR1 SGHTA and CDR2 FQGTGA. CDR3 loop: CASSLGSQTGANVLTF. The CDR3, as DNA: TGTGCCAGCAGCTTAGGGTCGCAAACCGGGGCCAACGTCCTGACTTTC.

The CDR3 sequence: CASSESPGGRYEQYF. The CDR3 DNA reads TGTGCCAGCAGTGAATCGCCAGGGGGCAGGTACGAGCAGTACTTC. The chain couples TRBV25-1 to TRBJ2-7; 8 bases line up with TRBD1. The CDR3 consists of 15 residues. V lost 1 base to trimming and J lost 4 bases; unmatched junction nucleotides: 6. Germline CDR1 MGHDK, CDR2 SYGVNS.

The chain couples TRBV28 to TRBJ1-1, with unresolved D. The CDR3 runs to 13 residues. V shed 5 bases and J shed 8 bases, with 15 bases lying between them. Per the germline V gene, CDR1 is MDHEN and CDR2 is SYDVKM. CDR3 protein: CASSNGLGLEAFF. The CDR3 region has the DNA TGTGCCAGCAGTAACGGACTGGGATTAGAAGCTTTCTTT.

The chain links TRBV27 to TRBJ2-2; D not certain. The CDR3 sequence is 16 residues long. V was trimmed by 6 bases and J by 0 bases, leaving 14 bases between them. The germline V gene encodes CDR1 MNHEY and CDR2 SMNVEV (reference sequence). The CDR3 spells CASRALDRSNTGELFF. The CDR3 DNA reads TGTGCCAGCAGGGCGTTGGACCGATCGAACACCGGGGAGCTGTTTTTT.

The rearrangement uses TRBV5-6 and TRBJ1-3; no clear D. CDR1 and CDR2 (germline): SGHDT, YYEEEE. Trimming took 0 bases from V and 2 from J, leaving 9 bases between them. This CDR3 contains 15 residues. CDR3 bases: TGTGCCAGCAGCTTGGGAGGGATACCTGGAAACACCATATATTTT. Encoded protein: CASSLGGIPGNTIYF.

V gene TRBV27 combines with J gene TRBJ2-2; tentatively, D is TRBD1 or TRBD2 (5 bases each). The length of the CDR3 is 16 residues. Germline V lookup: CDR1 MNHEY, CDR2 SMNVEV (reference sequence). The ends were cut back, 5 bases at V and 5 bases at J, with 18 bases in the middle. CDR3 amino acids: CASSIPGPSRTGELFF. CDR3 nucleotides: TGTGCCAGCAGTATACCGGGACCGTCTAGGACCGGGGAGCTGTTTTTT.

The V gene is TRBV9, the J gene TRBJ1-4; possible D gene TRBD1, 6 bases. The germline V gene encodes CDR1 SGDLS and CDR2 YYNGEE. With 4 bases removed from V and 8 bases from J, the gap between germline ends came to 15 bases. There are 14 residues in the CDR3. In DNA, the CDR3 is TGTGCCAGCAGCCGCACAGGGAGGCACGAAAAACTGTTTTTT. It codes for CASSRTGRHEKLFF.

The chain combines TRBV18 with TRBJ1-1; D call uncertain. This CDR3 is built from 13 residues. Trimming shortened V by 4 bases and J by 1 base, and 7 bases separated the two germline ends. Germline V gene lookup returns CDR1 KGHSH and CDR2 LQKENI. The CDR3 protein is CASSLIQNTEAFF. CDR3 DNA sequence: TGTGCCAGCTCACTTATACAGAACACTGAAGCTTTCTTT.

The genes are TRBV7-8 and TRBJ1-1, with D possibly matching TRBD1 (6 bases). V was clipped by 4 bases and J by 0 bases, with 18 bases between them. Germline CDR1 SGHVS, CDR2 FQNEAQ. This CDR3 region has 17 residues. The CDR3 protein is CASSSSVGAVMNTEAFF. CDR3 coding DNA: TGTGCCAGCAGCTCCTCTGTGGGGGCTGTAATGAACACTGAAGCTTTCTTT.

The chain links TRBV30 to TRBJ2-5; D may be TRBD1 or TRBD2 (5 bases each). CDR1 and CDR2 (germline): GTSNPN, SVGIG (reference sequence). Trimming removed 1 base at V and 9 bases at J, with 15 bases between. The CDR3 is made up of 13 amino acids. The DNA for the CDR3 is TGTGCCTGGAGTGATGGCTCGAGAGGGGCCCAGTACTTC. Protein sequence: CAWSDGSRGAQYF.

The rearrangement joins TRBV6-5 to TRBJ1-1, with D possibly being TRBD1 (5 bases). The V end lost 7 bases, the J end lost 5 bases, and 11 bases lay between the germline ends. The CDR3 is made up of 12 amino acids. CDR1 is MNHEY, CDR2 SVGAGI, per germline. As DNA, the CDR3 is TGTGCCAGCACCGGGGGTAAGACTGAAGCTTTCTTT. Its protein product is CASTGGKTEAFF.

This sequence joins TRBV6-2 or TRBV6-3 and TRBJ1-3; no firm D call. The V end was cut by 5 bases, the J end by 1 base, with 15 bases between. CDR1 is MNHEY, CDR2 SVGEGT, per germline. The CDR3 is 16 amino acids. CDR3 amino acids: CASSAPGRPSGNTIYF. The CDR3 DNA reads as TGTGCCAGCAGTGCCCCAGGACGGCCTTCTGGAAACACCATATATTTT.

This clone was observed a handful of times. The rearrangement links TRBV5-6 to TRBJ2-2; D not resolved. The CDR3 runs to 13 residues. Germline CDR1 reads SGHDT; CDR2 reads YYEEEE. The germline V and J ends were trimmed by 0 bases and 4 bases, with 4 bases remaining between them. In nucleotides, the CDR3 is TGTGCCAGCAGCTTGGGCCCCACCGGGGAGCTGTTTTTT. It translates to CASSLGPTGELFF.

The chain is built from TRBV11-2 and TRBJ2-7; D possibly corresponds to TRBD1 (6 bases). Germline-derived CDR1 and CDR2 are SGHAT and FQNNGV. CDR3 length: 14 amino acids. Trimming stripped 2 bases from V and 0 bases from J, with 8 bases between. In DNA, the CDR3 is TGTGCCAGCAGCTTAACAGGGAGCTCCTACGAGCAGTACTTC. Protein: CASSLTGSSYEQYF.

The chain is built from TRBV19 and TRBJ2-1; D may correspond to TRBD1 or TRBD2 (7 bases each). The CDR3 extends over 15 amino acids. Germline CDR1 LNHDA, CDR2 SQIVND (reference sequence). V lost 4 bases to trimming and J lost 8 bases, with 18 bases between them. This CDR3 is CASSSPGLGGDEQFF. CDR3 nucleotide sequence: TGTGCCAGTAGTAGCCCCGGACTAGGGGGCGATGAGCAGTTCTTC.

The CDR3 region has the DNA TGTGCCAGCAGCCGGGACAGTAACTATGGCTACACCTTC. Protein: CASSRDSNYGYTF. The chain combines TRBV3-1 (or the pseudogene TRBV3-2) with TRBJ1-2; 7 bases are shared with TRBD1. This CDR3 has 13 amino acids. V lost 4 bases and J lost 1; bases outside the gene matches: 0. Germline V gives CDR1 LGHDT, CDR2 YNNKEL (reference sequence).

V and J are TRBV5-4 and TRBJ1-4; TRBD1 aligns across 9 bases. There are 15 residues in the CDR3. The germline CDR1 and CDR2 sequences are SGHNT and YYREEE (reference sequence). With 3 bases clipped from V and 5 bases from J, the junction kept 5 bases outside the gene matches. The CDR3 here is CASSYTGGLNEKLFF. The CDR3 DNA reads TGTGCCAGCAGCTACACAGGGGGCCTAAATGAAAAACTGTTTTTT.

This clone was detected once. This rearrangement joins TRBV3-1 (or the pseudogene TRBV3-2) to TRBJ2-7; D ambiguous. The CDR3 has 11 residues. V lost 6 bases to trimming and J lost 0 bases, with 3 bases between them. Germline lookup yields CDR1 LGHDT and CDR2 YNNKEL (reference sequence). For the CDR3, the DNA is TGTGCCAGCAGTTACTCCTACGAGCAGTACTTC. Translating gives CASSYSYEQYF.

The chain has TRBV20-1 and TRBJ2-1, with D tentatively TRBD2 (6 bases). Trimming took 3 bases from V and 9 from J, leaving 9 bases between them. CDR1 DFQATT and CDR2 SNEGSKA come from the germline V gene (reference sequence). This CDR3 has 11 amino acids. DNA for the CDR3: TGCAGTGCTAGTGGAGGGGTTGAGCAGTTCTTC. Residues: CSASGGVEQFF.